This T cell receptor beta chain was retrieved from a study of shared clonotypes between healthy human individuals. Study information: Researchers assigned three CD4 naive, three CD4 memory, two CD8 naive and one CD8 memory plate to each donor. Overall study results and limits: Naive subsets generally exceeded memory subsets in estimated richness. About 5% of naive CD4 clonotypes were shared across a few donors.

Concerning this clone itself: Its antigen is unknown.

The run depth of the assay was deep. Assay used: immunoSEQ multiplex PCR; TCRdb lists only in-frame clones, some missing. Counted here are approximately 1.5 million clones, about 98% occurring once; the ten biggest clones make up roughly 0.45%. Germline CDR1 reads SEHNR; CDR2 reads FQNEAQ (reference sequence). The V gene lost 5 bases and the J gene lost 1 base, with 11 bases spanning the gap. This CDR3 is built from 15 residues. This rearrangement joins TRBV7-9 to TRBJ2-2; D is unclear. This sequence was found in a man in his thirties or forties in good health. The specimen was naive CD4+ T cells sorted from blood. Sample subset: CD45RA+ positively selected. CDR3 sequence (DNA): TGTGCCAGCAGCGTAATGGGCGTGAACACCGGGGAGCTGTTTTTT. It translates to CASSVMGVNTGELFF.